This TCR beta chain was sequenced for a study of cytomegalovirus exposure and HLA in healthy donors. Study-level background: A data release that came early held tens of millions of unique TCRs from HLA-typed donors. Clustering assigned over 70% of the roughly 400 genotyped donors to the Caucasian-associated ancestry cluster. General observations from the study: Presence/absence analyses assumed roughly uniform sequencing depth across donors, which may not hold. It was reportedly the case that the classifier diagnosed cytomegalovirus status with high specificity and sensitivity.

A multiplex PCR was run with 60 Vbeta primers and 13 Jbeta primers. Data came from immunoSEQ multiplex PCR; TCRdb stores just in-frame clones and leaves some out. The repertoire holds around 92,000 clones, with about 74% as singletons. In the case of this clone: What it binds is unknown.

V was cut by 0 bases and J by 4 bases, with 10 bases left in between. The CDR3 has 14 amino acids. Germline CDR1 and CDR2: SGHTA and FQGNSA. The material sequenced was PBMCs. The chain employs TRBV7-2 and TRBJ2-7; perhaps TRBD2 as D (5 bases). The receptor was derived from a man between 60 and 70 years old in good health and CMV-seropositive. The CDR3 DNA is TGTGCCAGCAGCTTAGCGATGACGGGGTACGAGCAGTACTTC. It is translated as CASSLAMTGYEQYF.